This entry describes one T cell receptor (beta chain). This clonotype has more than one count but fewer than ten. Its antigen is still unknown. No base quality values were provided; no much bigger clone lies one nucleotide off. Spanning cysteine to phenylalanine, the CDR3 consists of 14 amino acids. The only DNA kept is the CDR3, 42 bases in frame from the first base. Systemically healthy Caucasian individuals from Russia, around 38 in total and aged about 6 to 90 years, were included as donors. Each donor gave ten milliliters of peripheral blood, drawn into EDTA-treated Vacutainer tubes. Ficoll-Paque density-gradient centrifugation was used to isolate PBMCs, with at least 6 million per sample. Total RNA was extracted from PBMCs with Trizol reagent, with at least 5 micrograms obtained per sample. The percentages of naive CD45RAhigh/CD27high T cells were determined by flow cytometry on a PBMC aliquot from every donor.

The library came from 5' RACE. The instrument was an Illumina HiSeq 2500. The second PCR ran for about 7 to 11 cycles and used a J-beta primer mix along with a sample-barcoded 5' primer. A template-switch 5' adaptor carrying 12 random nucleotides introduced a unique molecular identifier onto each TCR beta cDNA molecule. Each sample yielded at least 2.5 million CDR3-containing paired-end reads. First-strand cDNA was synthesized from all RNA with the Mint cDNA synthesis kit, primed by a TRBC-specific oligonucleotide. After uracil-DNA glycosylase treatment, a first 18-cycle PCR used universal primers M1SS and BC2_uni_R on all cDNA. For the original study's pipeline: For normalization, 1 million high-quality reads, each with a distinct molecular identifier, were randomly selected from each sample. Reads sharing molecular identifiers were discarded rather than binned into consensus sequences. MiTCR, with a Q25 quality threshold and the strictest error-elimination algorithm, was used for CDR3 identification, clonotype clustering and error correction. A nonparametric unseen species model with Euler transformation was used to estimate a lower bound on total TCR beta diversity. Through fastp at Q25 and MiXCR, TCRdb rebuilt clones from the public reads, retaining in-frame beta chains. A single entry per CDR3 protein holds the most common genes and DNA from its merged rows. TCRdb assigned the V and J calls; the authors' analysis was not used. The sample data list roughly 550,000 distinct CDR3 sequences, and around 24% of these were observed just once. Roughly 9% of the sample belongs to the ten largest clones.

The sample originates from a study of blood T cells in healthy people across ages (dated by TCRdb to between 2014 and 2017). About the investigation overall: In model experiments, template switching captured roughly one uniquely barcoded TCR beta cDNA molecule for every two T cells. The study measured age-related changes in TCR beta repertoire diversity using deep sequencing normalized with unique cDNA molecular identifiers. Four age groups were formed from the donors: young (average approximately 15 years), middle-aged (approximately 39), aged (around 62) and long-lived (82). For two donors (one aged 18 to 30 and one aged 80 or older), the study analyzed two additional independent replicas of 1 million unique cDNA reads from the same blood draw.

The paper's findings and limits, for the study overall: As age increased, observed TCR beta diversity per million T cells dropped in a roughly linear way, and a significant reduction was already evident by age 40. Estimates of total diversity from one million sequenced T cells were regarded as lower bounds and underestimates. Conclusive comparison of naive and antigen-experienced compartments was prevented by the profiling of bulk unsorted PBMCs. The CMV infection status of donors was not known, potentially confounding age-related changes in expanded clonotypes. Compared with the aged group, the long-lived group had more naive CD4+ T cells, fewer expanded clones and increased TCR diversity, suggesting age selection. There was a strong correlation between observed TCR beta diversity and the percentage of naive T cells measured by flow cytometry.

This same sample was also part of a study on T cells of mothers and their children. The second investigation adds: Nine systemically healthy Caucasian individuals, comprising three mothers and their six children, were included as donors. cDNA synthesis consumed the entire amount of extracted RNA, loaded at approximately 1.4 ug RNA in each 15 ul reaction. Sample barcodes and 2-4 random nucleotides were added via the M1S primer in the second PCR. Each mother yielded over 9 million TCR beta CDR3 reads and each child about 3 million reads. In both related and unrelated pairs, thymic selection shapes the output of TCR recombination in a similar way, with inherited differences having only a minor effect. Normalized repertoire overlap in related mother-child pairs was always slightly higher than in unrelated mother-child pairs, but the difference was never significant. No persistent microchimeric T cell clones were found, with a detection sensitivity of approximately 95 clones per million clonotypes. Deep NGS was used in the study to compare the TCR beta repertoires of mothers and children and to look for features that separate related mother-child pairs from unrelated individuals. The mean age was about 38 +/- 4 years for the mothers and about 12 +/- 4 years for the children. After adapters were ligated using NEBNext reagents, the libraries underwent 100+100 nt paired-end sequencing on an Illumina HiSeq 2000. To prevent cross-contamination, the mother and child libraries were prepared a month apart and were sequenced in separate runs. Each donor had between about 450,000 and 2,200,000 distinct TCR beta clonotypes identified. Naive TCR beta clonotypes were estimated from low-frequency clonotypes matched to each donor's FACS-determined naive share, without sorting.

Sequenced material: blood. The sequence derives from a boy aged 5-17 years in good health. The rearranged segments are TRBV12-3 or TRBV12-4 and TRBJ2-5; TRBD1 lines up with 8 middle nucleotides. The last part of the DNA fits TRBJ2-7 better; the J call may be wrong. The CDR3 has the sequence CASSLRTGPYEQYF. The sequence in DNA is TGTGCCAGCAGCTTACGGACAGGGCCCTACGAGCAGTACTTC.